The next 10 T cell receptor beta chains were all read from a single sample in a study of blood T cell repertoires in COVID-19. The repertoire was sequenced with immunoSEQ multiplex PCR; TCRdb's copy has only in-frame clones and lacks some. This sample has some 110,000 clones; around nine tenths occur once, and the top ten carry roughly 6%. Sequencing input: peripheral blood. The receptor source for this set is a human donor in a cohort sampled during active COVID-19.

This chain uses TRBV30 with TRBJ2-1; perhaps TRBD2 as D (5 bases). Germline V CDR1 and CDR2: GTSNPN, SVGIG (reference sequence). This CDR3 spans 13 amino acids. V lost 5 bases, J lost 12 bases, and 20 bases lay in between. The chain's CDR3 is CAWEGGVTIGQFF. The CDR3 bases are TGTGCCTGGGAAGGAGGCGTCACAATCGGGCAGTTCTTC.

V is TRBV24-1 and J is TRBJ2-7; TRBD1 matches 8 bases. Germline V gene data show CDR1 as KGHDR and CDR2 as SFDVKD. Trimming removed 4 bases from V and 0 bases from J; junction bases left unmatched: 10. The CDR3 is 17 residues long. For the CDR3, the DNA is TGTGCCACCAGTGACTCAGGACAGGGAAGGAGCTCCTACGAGCAGTACTTC. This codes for CATSDSGQGRSSYEQYF.

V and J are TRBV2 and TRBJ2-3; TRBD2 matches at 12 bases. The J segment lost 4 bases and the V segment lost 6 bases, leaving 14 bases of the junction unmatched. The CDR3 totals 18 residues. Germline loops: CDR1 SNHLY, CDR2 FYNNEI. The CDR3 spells CASRALWTSGNRPDTQYF. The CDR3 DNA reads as TGTGCCAGCAGGGCGCTATGGACTAGCGGGAATAGGCCAGATACGCAGTATTTT.

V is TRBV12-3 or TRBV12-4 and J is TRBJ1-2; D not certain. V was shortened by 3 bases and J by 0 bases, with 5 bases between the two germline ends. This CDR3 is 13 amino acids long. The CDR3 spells CASSFRSNYGYTF. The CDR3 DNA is TGTGCCAGCAGTTTCAGGTCTAACTATGGCTACACCTTC.

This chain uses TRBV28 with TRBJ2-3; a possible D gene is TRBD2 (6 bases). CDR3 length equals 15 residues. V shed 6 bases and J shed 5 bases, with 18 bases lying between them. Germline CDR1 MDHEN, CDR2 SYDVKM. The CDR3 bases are TGTGCCAGCAGCTCAATAGCGGCTCAGGTAGATACGCAGTATTTT. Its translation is CASSSIAAQVDTQYF.

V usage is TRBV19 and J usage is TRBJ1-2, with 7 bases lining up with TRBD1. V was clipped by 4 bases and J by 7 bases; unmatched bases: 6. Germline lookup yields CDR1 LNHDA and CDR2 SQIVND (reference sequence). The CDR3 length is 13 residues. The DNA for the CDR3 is TGTGCCAGTAGTACCGACAGGGCTAGTGGCTACACCTTC. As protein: CASSTDRASGYTF. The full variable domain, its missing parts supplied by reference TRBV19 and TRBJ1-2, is DGGITQSPKYLFRKEGQNVTLSCEQNLNHDAMYWYRQDPGQGLRLIYYSQIVNDFQKGDIAEGYSVSREKKESFPLTVTSAQKNPTAFYLCASSTDRASGYTFGSGTRLTVV.

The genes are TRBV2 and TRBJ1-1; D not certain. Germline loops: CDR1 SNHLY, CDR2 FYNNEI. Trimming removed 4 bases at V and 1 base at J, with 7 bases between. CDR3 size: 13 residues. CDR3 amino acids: CASSGRENTEAFF. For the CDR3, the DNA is TGTGCCAGCAGTGGGAGGGAGAACACTGAAGCTTTCTTT. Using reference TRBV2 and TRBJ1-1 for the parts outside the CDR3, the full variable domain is EPEVTQTPSHQVTQMGQEVILRCVPISNHLYFYWYRQILGQKVEFLVSFYNNEISEKSEIFDDQFSVERPDGSNFTLKIRSTKLEDSAMYFCASSGRENTEAFFGQGTRLTVV.

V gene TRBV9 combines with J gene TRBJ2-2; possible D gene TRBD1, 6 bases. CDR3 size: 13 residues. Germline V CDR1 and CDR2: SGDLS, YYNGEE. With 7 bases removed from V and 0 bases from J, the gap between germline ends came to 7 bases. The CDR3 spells CASGTTNTGELFF. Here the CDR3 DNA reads TGTGCCAGCGGGACAACGAACACCGGGGAGCTGTTTTTT.

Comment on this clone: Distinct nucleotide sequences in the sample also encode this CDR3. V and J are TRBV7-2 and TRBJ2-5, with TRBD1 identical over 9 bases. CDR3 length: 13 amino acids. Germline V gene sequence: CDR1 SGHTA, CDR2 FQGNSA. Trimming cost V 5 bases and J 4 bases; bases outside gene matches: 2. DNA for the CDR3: TGTGCCAGCAGCCCGGACAGGGGAGAGACCCAGTACTTC. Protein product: CASSPDRGETQYF.

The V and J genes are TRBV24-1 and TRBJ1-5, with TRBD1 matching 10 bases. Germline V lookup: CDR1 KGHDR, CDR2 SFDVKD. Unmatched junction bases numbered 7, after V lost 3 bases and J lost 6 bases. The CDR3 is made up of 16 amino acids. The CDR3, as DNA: TGTGCCACCAGTGATACGGACAGGGGGGCTTTTCAGCCCCAGCATTTT. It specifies CATSDTDRGAFQPQHF.